The 25 T cell receptor beta chains listed next were all sequenced from one sample in a study of blood T cell repertoires in COVID-19. Data came from immunoSEQ multiplex PCR; TCRdb stores just in-frame clones and leaves some out. This sample has some 110,000 clones, with roughly nine tenths found just once. The specimen sequenced was peripheral blood. These TCRs come from a man aged 65 to 79 who had recovered from COVID-19.

This chain uses TRBV19 with TRBJ1-2; 7 nucleotides match TRBD1. Looked up from germline, CDR1 is LNHDA and CDR2 is SQIVND (reference sequence). Trimming took 6 bases from V and 2 from J; bases not matched to a gene: 6. The CDR3 extends over 14 amino acids. The CDR3 nucleotides read TGTGCCAGTAGCCACCCGGGACAGAACTATGGCTACACCTTC. Translation gives CASSHPGQNYGYTF.

The rearrangement joins TRBV28 to TRBJ1-1; D uncertain. The CDR3 consists of 12 residues. Trimming took off 7 bases at V and 2 bases at J, with 8 bases between the two ends. Looked up from germline, CDR1 is MDHEN and CDR2 is SYDVKM. The CDR3 nucleotides are TGTGCCAGCACACAAAGAAACACTGAAGCTTTCTTT. This codes for CASTQRNTEAFF.

This rearrangement joins TRBV28 to TRBJ2-5; 8 bases fit TRBD2. V shed 5 bases and J 5 bases; nucleotides not matched to a gene: 7. Looked up from germline, CDR1 is MDHEN and CDR2 is SYDVKM. The CDR3 loop spans 14 amino acids. CDR3 nucleotide sequence: TGTGCCAGCAGTCTCGGGACTAGTACTGAGACCCAGTACTTC. It encodes CASSLGTSTETQYF.

This chain joins TRBV7-3 and TRBJ1-2; 7 positions match TRBD1. This CDR3 region has 13 residues. Germline V CDR1 and CDR2: SGHTA, FQGTGA. With 2 bases clipped from V and 8 bases from J, the junction kept 5 bases outside the gene matches. CDR3 protein: CASSLEGAQGYTF. The CDR3 nucleotides are TGTGCCAGCAGCTTAGAGGGGGCGCAGGGCTACACCTTC. The full variable domain, in which reference TRBV7-3 and TRBJ1-2 provide the parts outside the CDR3, is GAGVSQTPSNKVTEKGKYVELRCDPISGHTALYWYRQSLGQGPEFLIYFQGTGAADDSGLPNDRFFAVRPEGSVSTLKIQRTERGDSAVYLCASSLEGAQGYTFGSGTRLTVV.

V gene TRBV19 combines with J gene TRBJ2-1; TRBD2 agrees at 8 bases. There are 15 residues in the CDR3. With V trimmed by 7 bases and J by 6 bases, 11 bases remained unmatched. The germline V gene encodes CDR1 LNHDA and CDR2 SQIVND (reference sequence). The CDR3, as DNA: TGTGCCAGTACTCCGGGACTAGGGCGCAGCAATGAGCAGTTCTTC. Its translation: CASTPGLGRSNEQFF.

The chain recombines TRBV2 with TRBJ1-5, with TRBD1 matching over 10 bases. CDR3 length: 14 amino acids. Germline CDR1 is SNHLY and CDR2 is FYNNEI. The junction had 5 bases not matched to a gene; V was cut back by 8 bases and J by 4 bases. CDR3 loop: CASDGTGVNQPQHF. As DNA, the CDR3 is TGTGCCAGCGACGGGACAGGGGTTAATCAGCCCCAGCATTTT.

The chain couples TRBV6-4 to TRBJ2-3, with 15 bases fitting TRBD2. This CDR3 contains 16 residues. Germline CDR1 and CDR2: MRHNA and SNTAGT. The V segment lost 2 bases and the J segment 4 bases; nucleotides outside the gene matches: 1. CDR3 in amino acids: CASSDGLAGGPDTQYF. The CDR3 nucleotides read TGTGCCAGCAGTGACGGACTAGCGGGGGGGCCAGATACGCAGTATTTT.

For the CDR3, the DNA is TGCGCCAGCAGCACCCAGACAGGGGGCGCTGGGGGCTACACCTTC. Translating gives CASSTQTGGAGGYTF. This chain uses TRBV5-1 with TRBJ1-2, with 10 nucleotides matching TRBD1. The junction had 11 bases not matched to a gene; V was cut back by 4 bases and J by 8 bases. The CDR3 consists of 15 residues. CDR1 is SGHRS and CDR2 is YFSETQ in the germline V gene.

In this sample, this clone turned up a few times. The V gene is TRBV30, the J gene TRBJ1-1; unclear D gene. Trimming shortened V by 0 bases and J by 6 bases, and 5 bases separated the two germline ends. The CDR3 is 11 residues long. Germline assignment: CDR1 GTSNPN and CDR2 SVGIG (reference sequence). The CDR3 is CAWSVQAEAFF. The CDR3, as DNA: TGTGCCTGGAGTGTGCAGGCTGAAGCTTTCTTT.

The gene calls are TRBV6-1 and TRBJ1-1, with D perhaps matching TRBD1 (5 bases). This CDR3 contains 17 residues. Germline values: CDR1 MNHNS, CDR2 SASEGT. With 2 bases removed from V and 0 bases from J, the gap between germline ends came to 16 bases. The CDR3 DNA reads TGTGCCAGCAGTGAAACGGGGGAGTGGTGGCTGAACACTGAAGCTTTCTTT. Encoded protein: CASSETGEWWLNTEAFF.

The CDR3: CASNVVGRGSNQPQHF. The CDR3 coding sequence is TGTGCCAGCAACGTAGTTGGCAGGGGAAGCAATCAGCCCCAGCATTTT. This rearrangement joins TRBV5-8 to TRBJ1-5, with D tentatively TRBD1 (6 bases). This CDR3 comprises 16 residues. V shed 6 bases and J shed 1 base, with 17 bases lying between them. Germline V lookup: CDR1 SGHTS, CDR2 YDEGEE.

This chain links TRBV6-2 or TRBV6-3 with TRBJ1-1; 8 nucleotides agree with TRBD1. The V segment lost 2 bases and the J segment 1 base; nucleotides outside the gene matches: 9. Germline V CDR1 and CDR2: MNHEY, SVGEGT. The CDR3 is made up of 17 amino acids. CDR3 loop: CASSYGGAGGRNTEAFF. In DNA, the CDR3 is TGTGCCAGCAGTTACGGAGGGGCAGGGGGCCGGAACACTGAAGCTTTCTTT.

The J gene is TRBJ2-6, the V gene TRBV7-2, with D possibly matching TRBD1 (5 bases). Germline CDR1 and CDR2: SGHTA and FQGNSA. The CDR3 length is 15 residues. Trimming cost V 2 bases and J 0 bases, with 5 bases left between them. The chain's CDR3 is CASSLRGSGANVLTF. CDR3 in DNA: TGTGCCAGCAGCTTAAGGGGCTCTGGGGCCAACGTCCTGACTTTC.

The count of this clone is one. The rearrangement uses TRBV9 and TRBJ2-2, with 8 nucleotides matching TRBD1. This CDR3 is 16 amino acids long. J was trimmed by 1 base and V by 0 bases; bases with no gene match: 2. CDR1 SGDLS and CDR2 YYNGEE come from the germline V gene. The CDR3 bases are TGTGCCAGCAGCGTAGGCGGGACAGGGAACACCGGGGAGCTGTTTTTT. Its protein is CASSVGGTGNTGELFF.

The rearrangement joins TRBV6-5 to TRBJ2-1; TRBD2 aligns across 10 bases. The CDR3 spans 16 residues. The V gene end was trimmed by 0 bases and the J gene end by 7 bases; junction bases not matched to a gene: 6. The germline gives CDR1 MNHEY, CDR2 SVGAGI. The CDR3 reads CASSYSGTSAKNEQFF. The CDR3 DNA sequence: TGTGCCAGCAGTTACTCAGGGACTAGCGCTAAAAATGAGCAGTTCTTC.

The gene calls are TRBV10-3 and TRBJ1-5, with D perhaps TRBD1 (5 bases). There are 16 residues in the CDR3. Trimming took off 3 bases at V and 5 bases at J, with 17 bases between the two ends. The germline CDR1 and CDR2 sequences are ENHRY and SYGVKD. In DNA, the CDR3 is TGTGCCATCAGTGAAACCCCTGGGGGGGAAGATCAGCCCCAGCATTTT. Translating gives CAISETPGGEDQPQHF.

CDR3 nucleotides: TGTGCCAGTAGTATCGAGGAGGGCCAAAATTCACCCCTCCACTTT. Translating it yields CASSIEEGQNSPLHF. J is TRBJ1-6 and V is TRBV19; D ambiguous. V was trimmed by 3 bases and J by 7 bases, leaving 13 bases between them. The CDR3 has 15 residues. CDR1 and CDR2 from the germline V gene are LNHDA and SQIVND (reference sequence).

The gene calls are TRBV6-1 and TRBJ1-2; D uncertain. The V end lost 3 bases, the J end lost 8 bases, and 10 bases lay between the germline ends. CDR1 is MNHNS and CDR2 is SASEGT in the germline V gene. The CDR3 length is 12 residues. CDR3 in amino acids: CASSDAIWGYTF. In DNA, the CDR3 is TGTGCCAGCAGTGACGCTATCTGGGGCTACACCTTC.

In regard to this clone: Distinct nucleotide sequences in the sample also encode this CDR3. The chain employs TRBV30 and TRBJ2-3; D might be TRBD2 (6 bases). Germline V lookup: CDR1 GTSNPN, CDR2 SVGIG (reference sequence). This CDR3 contains 14 residues. The V gene lost 2 bases and the J gene lost 3 bases, with 12 bases spanning the gap. The CDR3 region is CAWSRRGLTDTQYF. The CDR3 coding sequence is TGTGCCTGGAGTCGCCGGGGGTTGACAGATACGCAGTATTTT.

The CDR3 DNA follows: TGTGCCAGCAGTGAACTGTCGGGCTATGGCTACACCTTC. It yields the protein CASSELSGYGYTF. This chain connects TRBV6-1 to TRBJ1-2; D not resolved. V was pared by 2 bases and J by 4 bases, with 8 bases between. Germline lookup yields CDR1 MNHNS and CDR2 SASEGT. CDR3 length: 13 amino acids.

This sequence joins TRBV6-6 and TRBJ2-7; D is undetermined. With 0 bases removed from V and 3 bases from J, the gap between germline ends came to 6 bases. Germline CDR1 MNHNY, CDR2 SVGAGI (reference sequence). The CDR3 runs to 13 residues. The CDR3 spells CASSYSFLYEQYF. The CDR3 bases are TGTGCCAGCAGTTACTCGTTTCTCTACGAGCAGTACTTC.

The chain carries TRBV7-2 and TRBJ2-7; D perhaps matches TRBD1 (6 bases). V was trimmed by 1 base and J by 5 bases, leaving 9 bases between them. Germline V gene lookup returns CDR1 SGHTA and CDR2 FQGNSA. This CDR3 contains 13 residues. This chain's CDR3 is CASSLGQADEQYF. Written as DNA, the CDR3 is TGTGCCAGCAGCTTAGGACAGGCGGACGAGCAGTACTTC. Looking up the rest from reference TRBV7-2 and TRBJ2-7 gives the full variable domain: GAGVSQSPSNKVTEKGKDVELRCDPISGHTALYWYRQSLGQGLEFLIYFQGNSAPDKSGLPSDRFSAERTGGSVSTLTIQRTQQEDSAVYLCASSLGQADEQYFGPGTRLTVT.

The genes are TRBV28 and TRBJ2-7; 10 bases map to TRBD2. Germline V gene data show CDR1 as MDHEN and CDR2 as SYDVKM. The CDR3 has 14 residues. V lost 7 bases and J lost 9; bases outside the gene matches: 12. The CDR3: CASTQAGLAIGQYF. DNA of the CDR3: TGTGCCAGCACCCAAGCGGGACTAGCGATCGGGCAGTACTTC.

The V gene is TRBV7-3, the J gene TRBJ2-3, with D possibly being TRBD2 (5 bases). Germline V gene lookup returns CDR1 SGHTA and CDR2 FQGTGA. The CDR3 spans 14 residues. Trimming took 3 bases from V and 0 from J, leaving 7 bases between them. The CDR3 DNA is TGTGCCAGCAGCTTGGACTCTAGCACAGATACGCAGTATTTT. It codes for CASSLDSSTDTQYF.

The chain recombines TRBV5-1 with TRBJ2-5; 13 bases line up with TRBD2. Germline V gene data show CDR1 as SGHRS and CDR2 as YFSETQ. V trimming: 2 bases; J trimming: 5 bases; junction bases outside the gene matches: 6. The length of the CDR3 is 16 residues. CDR3 in amino acids: CASSFTSGGADETQYF. The CDR3 coding sequence is TGCGCCAGCAGCTTTACTAGCGGGGGGGCGGACGAGACCCAGTACTTC.